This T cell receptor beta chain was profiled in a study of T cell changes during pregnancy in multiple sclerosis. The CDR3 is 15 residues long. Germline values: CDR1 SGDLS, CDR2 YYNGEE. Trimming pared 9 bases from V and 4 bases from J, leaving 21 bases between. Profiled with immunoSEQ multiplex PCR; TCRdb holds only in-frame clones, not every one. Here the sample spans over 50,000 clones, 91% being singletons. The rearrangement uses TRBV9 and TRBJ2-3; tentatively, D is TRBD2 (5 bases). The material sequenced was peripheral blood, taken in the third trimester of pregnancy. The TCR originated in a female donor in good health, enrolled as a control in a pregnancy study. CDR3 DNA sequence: TGTGCCACAGCTTTGGGGAGATCCTGGCCAGATACGCAGTATTTT. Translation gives CATALGRSWPDTQYF.